This passage covers 4 T cell receptor beta chains from one sample sequenced in a study of blood T cell repertoires in COVID-19. Clones were read by immunoSEQ multiplex PCR, and TCRdb kept only the in-frame ones, dropping some. There are 15,000 to 20,000 clones in the sample; 85% to 90% occur only once, and around 16% lies in the top ten. The sample taken for sequencing was peripheral blood. The receptors shown here come from a man in his 70s with acute or convalescent COVID-19.

The rearrangement uses TRBV27 and TRBJ2-1; 9 positions match TRBD2. J gave up 10 bases and V 5 bases, and 15 bases lay outside the gene matches. Germline lookup yields CDR1 MNHEY and CDR2 SMNVEV (reference sequence). This CDR3 comprises 16 residues. The CDR3: CASSPRTSVWGGEQFF. CDR3 bases: TGTGCCAGCAGTCCGAGGACTAGCGTTTGGGGCGGGGAGCAGTTCTTC.

The genes are TRBV7-2 and TRBJ2-1; D gene ambiguous. Trimming pared 3 bases from V and 0 bases from J, leaving 9 bases between. The CDR3 extends over 15 amino acids. Germline CDR1 reads SGHTA; CDR2 reads FQGNSA. The DNA for the CDR3 is TGTGCCAGCAGCTTTCGCTCGGGCTCCTACAATGAGCAGTTCTTC. It encodes CASSFRSGSYNEQFF.

This rearrangement joins TRBV28 to TRBJ2-1, with D perhaps matching TRBD2 (5 bases). From germline, CDR1 is MDHEN and CDR2 SYDVKM. V lost 5 bases and J 3 bases, leaving 11 bases between the germline ends. This CDR3 region has 14 residues. CDR3 region: CASSPSRDYNEQFF. DNA of the CDR3: TGTGCCAGCAGTCCTTCGAGGGACTACAATGAGCAGTTCTTC.

This chain connects TRBV2 to TRBJ2-7, with TRBD2 matching 7 bases. V shed 7 bases and J 0 bases; nucleotides not matched to a gene: 9. Germline V gene data show CDR1 as SNHLY and CDR2 as FYNNEI. The CDR3 covers 15 residues. CDR3 loop: CASTPGLSPSYEQYF. The CDR3 DNA reads TGTGCCAGCACCCCGGGACTATCTCCCTCCTACGAGCAGTACTTC.